The present T cell receptor (beta chain) was sequenced within a study of T cells after yellow fever vaccination. General study findings and limits: Just a small share of clonotypes turned up in the CD4 compartment as well as the CD8 compartment. Clones from primary vaccination mostly reappeared after the booster (approximately 95% CD4, over 85% CD8).

V lost 6 bases, J lost 6 bases, and 8 bases stayed unmatched. CDR3 length: 15 amino acids. The germline V gene encodes CDR1 MNHNS and CDR2 SASEGT. This clonotype appeared many times. Its target is unknown. TCRdb reprocessed the 5' RACE reads with MiXCR, giving one entry per CDR3 protein. The sample comprises 300,000 to 400,000 distinct CDR3 sequences, approximately 9% of which are singletons, and 15% to 20% rests with the top ten. This specimen was PBMCs, taken on the day of the first yellow fever vaccination. The receptor comes from a man aged 18 to 30 who received the YFV17D yellow fever vaccine. This rearrangement joins TRBV6-1 to TRBJ2-2; 9 bases match TRBD2. CDR3 loop: CASRQAGGEAGELFF. The CDR3 DNA follows: TGTGCCAGCAGACAAGCGGGGGGCGAGGCCGGGGAGCTGTTTTTT.